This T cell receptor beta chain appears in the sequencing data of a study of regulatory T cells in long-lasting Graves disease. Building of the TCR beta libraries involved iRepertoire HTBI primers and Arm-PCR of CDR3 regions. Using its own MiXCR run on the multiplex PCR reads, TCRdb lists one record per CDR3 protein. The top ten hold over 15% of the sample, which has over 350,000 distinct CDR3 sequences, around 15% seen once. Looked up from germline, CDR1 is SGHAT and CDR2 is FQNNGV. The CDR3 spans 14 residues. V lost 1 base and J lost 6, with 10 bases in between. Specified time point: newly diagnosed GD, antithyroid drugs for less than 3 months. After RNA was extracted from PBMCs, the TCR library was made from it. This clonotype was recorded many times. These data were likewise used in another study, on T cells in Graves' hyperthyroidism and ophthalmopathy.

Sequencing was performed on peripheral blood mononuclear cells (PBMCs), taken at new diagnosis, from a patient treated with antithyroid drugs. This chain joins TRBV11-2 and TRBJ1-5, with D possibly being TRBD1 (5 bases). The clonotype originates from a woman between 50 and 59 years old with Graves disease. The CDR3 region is CASSLGGVGQPQHF. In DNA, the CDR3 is TGTGCCAGCAGCTTAGGGGGGGTCGGTCAGCCCCAGCATTTT.